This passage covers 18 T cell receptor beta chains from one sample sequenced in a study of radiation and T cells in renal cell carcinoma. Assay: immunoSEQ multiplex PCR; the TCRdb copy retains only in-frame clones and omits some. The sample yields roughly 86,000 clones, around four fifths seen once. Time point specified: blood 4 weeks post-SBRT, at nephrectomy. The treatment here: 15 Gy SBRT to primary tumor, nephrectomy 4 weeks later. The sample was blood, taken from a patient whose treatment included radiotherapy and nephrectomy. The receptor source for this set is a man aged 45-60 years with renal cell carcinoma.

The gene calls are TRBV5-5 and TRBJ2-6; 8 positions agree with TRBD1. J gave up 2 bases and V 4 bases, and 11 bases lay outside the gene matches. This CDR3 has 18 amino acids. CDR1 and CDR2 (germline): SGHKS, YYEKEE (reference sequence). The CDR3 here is CASSLNSGGRAGANVLTF. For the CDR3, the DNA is TGTGCCAGCAGCCTTAATTCAGGGGGCAGGGCTGGGGCCAACGTCCTGACTTTC.

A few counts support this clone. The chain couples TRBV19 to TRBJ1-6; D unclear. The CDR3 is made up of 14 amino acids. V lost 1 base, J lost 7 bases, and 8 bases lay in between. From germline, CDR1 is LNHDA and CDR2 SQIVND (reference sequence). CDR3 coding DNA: TGTGCCAGTAGTATAGGAACGGACAATTCACCCCTCCACTTT. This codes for CASSIGTDNSPLHF.

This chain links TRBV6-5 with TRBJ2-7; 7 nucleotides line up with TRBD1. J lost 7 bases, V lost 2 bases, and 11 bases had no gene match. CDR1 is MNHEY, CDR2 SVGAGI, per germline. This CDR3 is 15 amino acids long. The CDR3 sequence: CASSYQETGTWEQYF. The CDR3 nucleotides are TGTGCCAGCAGTTACCAGGAGACAGGGACGTGGGAGCAGTACTTC.

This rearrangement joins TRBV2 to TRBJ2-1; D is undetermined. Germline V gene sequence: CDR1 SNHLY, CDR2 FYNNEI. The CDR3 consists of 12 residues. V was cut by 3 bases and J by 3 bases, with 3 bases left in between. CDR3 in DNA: TGTGCCAGCAGTGACGACTACAATGAGCAGTTCTTC. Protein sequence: CASSDDYNEQFF.

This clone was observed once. CDR3 sequence reads: CASSFGGAKNTGELFF. As DNA, the CDR3 is TGTGCCAGCAGCTTTGGGGGAGCCAAGAACACCGGGGAGCTGTTTTTT. The chain combines TRBV7-8 with TRBJ2-2; possibly TRBD1 or TRBD2 for D (5 bases each). Per germline, CDR1 SGHVS and CDR2 FQNEAQ. With 3 bases removed from V and 1 base from J, the gap between germline ends came to 12 bases. CDR3 length: 16 amino acids.

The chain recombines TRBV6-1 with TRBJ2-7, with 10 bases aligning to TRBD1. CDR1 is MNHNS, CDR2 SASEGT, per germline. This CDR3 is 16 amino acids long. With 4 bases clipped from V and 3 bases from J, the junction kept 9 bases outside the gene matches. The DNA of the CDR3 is TGTGCCAGCAGTGGACGTCCGGGACAGGGGTTCTACGAGCAGTACTTC. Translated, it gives CASSGRPGQGFYEQYF.

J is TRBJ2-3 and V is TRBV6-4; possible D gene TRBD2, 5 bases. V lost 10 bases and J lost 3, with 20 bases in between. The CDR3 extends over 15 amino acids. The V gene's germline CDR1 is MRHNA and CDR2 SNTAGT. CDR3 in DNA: TGTGCCACCAAACAATATTCTAGCATGACAGATACGCAGTATTTT. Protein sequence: CATKQYSSMTDTQYF.

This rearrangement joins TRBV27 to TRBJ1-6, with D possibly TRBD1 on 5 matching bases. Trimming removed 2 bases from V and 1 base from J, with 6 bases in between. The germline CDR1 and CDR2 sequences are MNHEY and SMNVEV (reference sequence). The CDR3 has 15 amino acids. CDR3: CASSLEGSYNSPLHF. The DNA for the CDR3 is TGTGCCAGCAGTTTAGAGGGGTCCTATAATTCACCCCTCCACTTT.

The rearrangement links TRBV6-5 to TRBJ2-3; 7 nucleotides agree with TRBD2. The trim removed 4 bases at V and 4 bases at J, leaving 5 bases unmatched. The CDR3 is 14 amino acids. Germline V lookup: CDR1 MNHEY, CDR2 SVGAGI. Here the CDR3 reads CASSWRETADTQYF. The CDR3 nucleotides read TGTGCCAGCAGTTGGCGGGAGACGGCAGATACGCAGTATTTT.

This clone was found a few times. The CDR3 here is CASSVRGRVAFF. As DNA, the CDR3 is TGTGCCAGCAGTGTCAGGGGGCGCGTAGCTTTCTTT. This chain links TRBV28 with TRBJ1-1, with TRBD1 identical over 8 bases. Germline loops: CDR1 MDHEN, CDR2 SYDVKM. The J segment lost 10 bases and the V segment lost 5 bases, leaving 6 bases of the junction unmatched. The CDR3 length is 12 residues. The whole variable domain, filled in from reference TRBV28 and TRBJ1-1, reads DVKVTQSSRYLVKRTGEKVFLECVQDMDHENMFWYRQDPGLGLRLIYFSYDVKMKEKGDIPEGYSVSREKKERFSLILESASTNQTSMYLCASSVRGRVAFFGQGTRLTVV.

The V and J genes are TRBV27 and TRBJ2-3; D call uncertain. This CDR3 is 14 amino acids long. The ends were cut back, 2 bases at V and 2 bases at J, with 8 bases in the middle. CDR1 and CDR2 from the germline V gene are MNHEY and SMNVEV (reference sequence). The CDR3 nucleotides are TGTGCCAGCAGTTTAGAGATGCCCACAGATACGCAGTATTTT. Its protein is CASSLEMPTDTQYF.

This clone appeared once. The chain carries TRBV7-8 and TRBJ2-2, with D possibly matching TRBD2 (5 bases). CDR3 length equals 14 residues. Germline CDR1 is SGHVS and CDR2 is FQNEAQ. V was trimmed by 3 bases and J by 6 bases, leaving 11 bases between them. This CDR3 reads CASSLPGVPGELFF. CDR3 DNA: TGTGCCAGCAGCTTGCCCGGGGTACCCGGGGAGCTGTTTTTT.

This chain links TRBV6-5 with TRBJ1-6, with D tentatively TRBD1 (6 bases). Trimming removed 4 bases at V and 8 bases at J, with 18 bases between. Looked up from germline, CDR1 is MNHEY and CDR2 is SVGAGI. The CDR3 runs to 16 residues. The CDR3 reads CASSSQGPQSDSPLHF. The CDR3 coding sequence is TGTGCCAGCAGTTCACAGGGCCCCCAATCGGATTCACCCCTCCACTTT.

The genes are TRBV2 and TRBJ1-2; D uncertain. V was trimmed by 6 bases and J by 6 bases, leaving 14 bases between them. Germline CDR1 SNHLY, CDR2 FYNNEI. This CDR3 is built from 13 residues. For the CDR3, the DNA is TGTGCCAGCAGCCCTAATCAGGACCATGGCTACACCTTC. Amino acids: CASSPNQDHGYTF. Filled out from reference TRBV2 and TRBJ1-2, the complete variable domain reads EPEVTQTPSHQVTQMGQEVILRCVPISNHLYFYWYRQILGQKVEFLVSFYNNEISEKSEIFDDQFSVERPDGSNFTLKIRSTKLEDSAMYFCASSPNQDHGYTFGSGTRLTVV.

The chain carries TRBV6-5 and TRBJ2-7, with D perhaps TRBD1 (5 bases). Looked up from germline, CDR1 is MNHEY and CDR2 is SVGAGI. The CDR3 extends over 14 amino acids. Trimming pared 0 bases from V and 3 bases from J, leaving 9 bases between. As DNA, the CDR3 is TGTGCCAGCAGTTACTCCCAGGGTGGCTACGAGCAGTACTTC. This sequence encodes CASSYSQGGYEQYF.

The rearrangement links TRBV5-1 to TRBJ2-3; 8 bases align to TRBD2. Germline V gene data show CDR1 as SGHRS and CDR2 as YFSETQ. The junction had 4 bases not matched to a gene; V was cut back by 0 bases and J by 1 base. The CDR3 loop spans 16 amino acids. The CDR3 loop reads CASSLVNSGGTDTQYF. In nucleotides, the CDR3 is TGCGCCAGCAGCTTGGTGAATAGCGGGGGCACAGATACGCAGTATTTT. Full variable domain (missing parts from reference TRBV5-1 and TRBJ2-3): KAGVTQTPRYLIKTRGQQVTLSCSPISGHRSVSWYQQTPGQGLQFLFEYFSETQRNKGNFPGRFSGRQFSNSRSEMNVSTLELGDSALYLCASSLVNSGGTDTQYFGPGTRLTVL.

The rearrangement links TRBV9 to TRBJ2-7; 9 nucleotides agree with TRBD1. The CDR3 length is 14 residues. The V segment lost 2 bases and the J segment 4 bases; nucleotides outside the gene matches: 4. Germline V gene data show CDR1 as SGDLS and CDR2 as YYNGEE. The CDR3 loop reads CASSVGQGNYEQYF. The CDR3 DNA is TGTGCCAGCAGCGTCGGACAGGGGAATTACGAGCAGTACTTC.

The CDR3 bases are TGCGCCAGCGCCAACCCAGACAGGCACGAGCAGTTCTTC. It translates to CASANPDRHEQFF. This chain joins TRBV5-1 and TRBJ2-1, with D possibly TRBD1 on 6 matching bases. The V gene lost 7 bases and the J gene lost 10 bases, with 18 bases spanning the gap. Germline values: CDR1 SGHRS, CDR2 YFSETQ. CDR3 length: 13 residues. Full variable domain (remainder filled in from reference TRBV5-1 and TRBJ2-1): KAGVTQTPRYLIKTRGQQVTLSCSPISGHRSVSWYQQTPGQGLQFLFEYFSETQRNKGNFPGRFSGRQFSNSRSEMNVSTLELGDSALYLCASANPDRHEQFFGPGTRLTVL.